The next 23 T cell receptor beta chains were all read from a single sample in a study of cytomegalovirus exposure and HLA in healthy donors. The data were produced by immunoSEQ multiplex PCR, yet TCRdb's version contains in-frame clones alone and is incomplete. The sample holds 150,000 to 250,000 clones, around 84% seen once. Sequencing was performed on PBMCs. Receptors originate from a woman aged 25 to 39 in good health and CMV-seropositive.

The V call is TRBV2, the J call TRBJ2-7; the D gene is possibly TRBD1 (6 bases). This CDR3 region has 15 residues. Germline V CDR1 and CDR2: SNHLY, FYNNEI. The germline V and J ends were trimmed by 3 bases and 3 bases, with 15 bases remaining between them. CDR3 loop: CASSEVDRPGYEQYF. The CDR3 DNA reads as TGTGCCAGCAGTGAGGTCGACAGGCCCGGCTACGAGCAGTACTTC.

This clone was seen only a few times. In DNA form, the CDR3 reads TGTGCCTGGAGTTTGGCAGACAATCAGCCCCAGCATTTT. Protein product: CAWSLADNQPQHF. The rearrangement uses TRBV30 and TRBJ1-5; no definite D call. The CDR3 spans 13 residues. Per the germline V gene, CDR1 is GTSNPN and CDR2 is SVGIG (reference sequence). V lost 2 bases and J lost 3, with 8 bases in between.

A word on this clone: The sample holds other DNA sequences that translate to the same CDR3. The chain couples TRBV7-9 to TRBJ1-1; 7 positions match TRBD1. This CDR3 region has 14 residues. V was pared by 1 base and J by 1 base, with 0 bases of the junction left unmatched. CDR1 is SEHNR and CDR2 is FQNEAQ in the germline V gene (reference sequence). CDR3 loop: CASSLGQGNTEAFF. Here the CDR3 DNA reads TGTGCCAGCAGCTTAGGACAGGGGAACACTGAAGCTTTCTTT.

The chain is built from TRBV7-2 and TRBJ2-4, with 7 bases matching TRBD2. V lost 1 base, J lost 9 bases, and 12 bases stayed unmatched. Germline CDR1 reads SGHTA; CDR2 reads FQGNSA. The CDR3 is made up of 16 amino acids. The CDR3, as DNA: TGTGCCAGCAGCTTAGAAGGCGGGAGCAGGCGGGGCATTCAGTACTTC. Translated: CASSLEGGSRRGIQYF.

The chain carries TRBV28 and TRBJ2-2, with 10 bases identical to TRBD2. Germline CDR1 MDHEN, CDR2 SYDVKM. J gave up 3 bases and V 5 bases, and 6 bases lay outside the gene matches. The CDR3 loop spans 16 amino acids. In nucleotides, the CDR3 is TGTGCCAGCAGTCTAGCGGGAGCCTTGTACACCGGGGAGCTGTTTTTT. Its translation is CASSLAGALYTGELFF.

The V and J genes are TRBV7-9 and TRBJ2-3; 7 nucleotides match TRBD2. J gave up 9 bases and V 1 base, and 4 bases lay outside the gene matches. The CDR3 runs to 13 residues. Germline assignment: CDR1 SEHNR and CDR2 FQNEAQ (reference sequence). CDR3 sequence: CASSLGPGGTQYF. In DNA, the CDR3 is TGTGCCAGCAGCTTAGGCCCGGGAGGCACGCAGTATTTT.

This sequence joins TRBV2 and TRBJ1-1; D may be TRBD1 (5 bases). V was pared by 3 bases and J by 9 bases, with 17 bases between. The CDR3 is 14 amino acids. Per the germline V gene, CDR1 is SNHLY and CDR2 is FYNNEI. CDR3 amino acids: CASSDTRVTAKAFF. The CDR3, as DNA: TGTGCCAGCAGTGATACCAGGGTTACAGCGAAAGCTTTCTTT.

CDR3 in amino acids: CASSSLQQIGANVLTF. The CDR3 DNA is TGCGCCAGCAGCTCCCTACAGCAAATCGGGGCCAACGTCCTGACTTTC. The rearrangement joins TRBV5-1 to TRBJ2-6; D is unresolved. The ends were cut back, 3 bases at V and 4 bases at J, with 14 bases in the middle. Germline CDR1 is SGHRS and CDR2 is YFSETQ. The CDR3 runs 16 residues. The full variable domain, completed using reference TRBV5-1 and TRBJ2-6, is KAGVTQTPRYLIKTRGQQVTLSCSPISGHRSVSWYQQTPGQGLQFLFEYFSETQRNKGNFPGRFSGRQFSNSRSEMNVSTLELGDSALYLCASSSLQQIGANVLTFGAGSRLTVL.

J is TRBJ1-2 and V is TRBV28; 11 nucleotides line up with TRBD1. Trimming took 8 bases from V and 8 from J; bases not matched to a gene: 1. Germline CDR1 is MDHEN and CDR2 is SYDVKM. The CDR3 consists of 11 residues. DNA of the CDR3: TGTGCCAGCGGGACAGGGGGGGGCTACACCTTC. Translating gives CASGTGGGYTF.

The rearrangement uses TRBV6-1 and TRBJ2-5; TRBD2 is a possible D gene (6 bases). The CDR3 spans 16 residues. Trimming pared 3 bases from V and 5 bases from J, leaving 19 bases between. CDR1 and CDR2 (germline): MNHNS, SASEGT. CDR3 coding DNA: TGTGCCAGCAGTGACCATGGACTTCCCGGAGGGGAGACCCAGTACTTC. Its protein is CASSDHGLPGGETQYF.

This clone was observed a few times. J is TRBJ2-1 and V is TRBV6-5; D not resolved. The germline CDR1 and CDR2 sequences are MNHEY and SVGAGI. This CDR3 spans 12 amino acids. Trimming took off 11 bases at V and 6 bases at J, with 14 bases between the two ends. CDR3 amino acids: CAGDNMGNEQFF. CDR3 coding DNA: TGTGCCGGAGATAACATGGGCAATGAGCAGTTCTTC.

The chain employs TRBV6-5 and TRBJ2-7; a weak D match, TRBD1 (6 bases). Germline values: CDR1 MNHEY, CDR2 SVGAGI. The CDR3 is made up of 14 amino acids. V lost 5 bases to trimming and J lost 4 bases, with 15 bases between them. CDR3 sequence (DNA): TGTGCCAGCAGTGCCGGGACACCTTTTTACGAGCAGTACTTC. The encoded protein is CASSAGTPFYEQYF.

The chain has TRBV4-1 and TRBJ2-7; 9 bases match TRBD1. V gave up 4 bases and J gave up 6 bases; unmatched junction bases: 7. Germline V gives CDR1 MGHRA, CDR2 YSYEKL. There are 14 residues in the CDR3. The CDR3 DNA is TGCGCCAGCAGCCTTGGGACAGGGCGGATCGAGCAGTACTTC. It is translated as CASSLGTGRIEQYF.

The chain is built from TRBV7-6 and TRBJ2-5; 8 nucleotides line up with TRBD1. CDR1 and CDR2 (germline): SGHVS, FNYEAQ. The V gene end was trimmed by 1 base and the J gene end by 1 base; junction bases not matched to a gene: 8. The CDR3 runs 17 residues. CDR3: CASSLVVQGAAQETQYF. The CDR3 DNA follows: TGTGCCAGCAGCTTAGTAGTTCAGGGGGCAGCCCAAGAGACCCAGTACTTC.

The genes are TRBV27 and TRBJ2-2; TRBD2 matches at 11 bases. J gave up 0 bases and V 4 bases, and 13 bases lay outside the gene matches. Per germline, CDR1 MNHEY and CDR2 SMNVEV (reference sequence). The CDR3 is 20 residues long. CDR3 sequence (DNA): TGTGCCAGCAGTTCAAGGTTCAGGACTAGCGGGTTCGCGAACACCGGGGAGCTGTTTTTT. Encoded protein: CASSSRFRTSGFANTGELFF.

The chain combines TRBV30 with TRBJ2-7, with 8 bases aligning to TRBD1. Germline loops: CDR1 GTSNPN, CDR2 SVGIG (reference sequence). The CDR3 contains 16 residues. V shed 3 bases and J 4 bases; nucleotides not matched to a gene: 14. The DNA for the CDR3 is TGTGCCTGGAGGGACAGCAGGGGGCTTGGATTTTACGAGCAGTACTTC. Its protein is CAWRDSRGLGFYEQYF. Looking up the rest from reference TRBV30 and TRBJ2-7 gives the full variable domain: SQTIHQWPATLVQPVGSPLSLECTVEGTSNPNLYWYRQAAGRGLQLLFYSVGIGQISSEVPQNLSASRPQDRQFILSSKKLLLSDSGFYLCAWRDSRGLGFYEQYFGPGTRLTVT.

V gene TRBV5-1 combines with J gene TRBJ2-7, with no clear D. The germline V and J ends were trimmed by 0 bases and 4 bases, with 14 bases remaining between them. Germline CDR1 is SGHRS and CDR2 is YFSETQ. This CDR3 has 15 residues. In nucleotides, the CDR3 is TGCGCCAGCAGCTTGGGGGCCCGGCAAGATTACGAGCAGTACTTC. It yields the protein CASSLGARQDYEQYF.

The sample holds one count of this clone. The V and J genes are TRBV2 and TRBJ1-5; no definite D call. Trimming took off 6 bases at V and 4 bases at J, with 10 bases between the two ends. This CDR3 contains 13 residues. Germline CDR1 SNHLY, CDR2 FYNNEI. In nucleotides, the CDR3 is TGTGCCAGCAGAGTCTTCCTAAATCAGCCCCAGCATTTT. Its protein is CASRVFLNQPQHF.

This clone was detected once. The CDR3 DNA reads as TGCGCCAGCAGCTCAACCGGGACAGGGAGGAATGAGCAGTTCTTC. This sequence encodes CASSSTGTGRNEQFF. The chain links TRBV5-1 to TRBJ2-1; 9 bases fit TRBD1. Trimming removed 3 bases from V and 7 bases from J; junction bases left unmatched: 8. The CDR3 is made up of 15 amino acids. The germline gives CDR1 SGHRS, CDR2 YFSETQ.

The gene calls are TRBV20-1 and TRBJ2-7, with a possible D match to TRBD2 (6 bases). Germline V gene sequence: CDR1 DFQATT, CDR2 SNEGSKA (reference sequence). The CDR3 is made up of 11 amino acids. Trimming removed 5 bases at V and 5 bases at J, with 10 bases between. CDR3 nucleotides: TGCAGTGCTTCGGGGGTAGACGAGCAGTACTTC. Amino acid sequence: CSASGVDEQYF.

V usage is TRBV27 and J usage is TRBJ1-5; no clear D gene. Germline loops: CDR1 MNHEY, CDR2 SMNVEV (reference sequence). Between the trimmed V and J ends, which lost 6 bases and 0 bases, there was a span of 15 bases. The CDR3 is 16 residues long. CDR3 region: CASRSLVEYSNQPQHF. CDR3 DNA sequence: TGTGCCAGCAGGTCCCTAGTCGAATATAGCAATCAGCCCCAGCATTTT.

This CDR3 is CASKTSGRRQETQYF. The CDR3 DNA follows: TGTGCCAGCAAGACTAGCGGGAGGAGGCAAGAGACCCAGTACTTC. This rearrangement joins TRBV25-1 to TRBJ2-5, with 13 bases lining up with TRBD2. The J segment lost 2 bases and the V segment lost 7 bases, leaving 4 bases of the junction unmatched. Germline V gene sequence: CDR1 MGHDK, CDR2 SYGVNS. The CDR3 runs to 15 residues.

The chain recombines TRBV5-1 with TRBJ2-7; possible D gene TRBD2, 5 bases. V lost 1 base and J 7 bases, leaving 15 bases between the germline ends. There are 14 residues in the CDR3. The germline V gene encodes CDR1 SGHRS and CDR2 YFSETQ. The CDR3 here is CASSLLLGEREQYF. The CDR3 region has the DNA TGCGCCAGCAGCTTGCTCCTGGGAGAGAGGGAGCAGTACTTC.